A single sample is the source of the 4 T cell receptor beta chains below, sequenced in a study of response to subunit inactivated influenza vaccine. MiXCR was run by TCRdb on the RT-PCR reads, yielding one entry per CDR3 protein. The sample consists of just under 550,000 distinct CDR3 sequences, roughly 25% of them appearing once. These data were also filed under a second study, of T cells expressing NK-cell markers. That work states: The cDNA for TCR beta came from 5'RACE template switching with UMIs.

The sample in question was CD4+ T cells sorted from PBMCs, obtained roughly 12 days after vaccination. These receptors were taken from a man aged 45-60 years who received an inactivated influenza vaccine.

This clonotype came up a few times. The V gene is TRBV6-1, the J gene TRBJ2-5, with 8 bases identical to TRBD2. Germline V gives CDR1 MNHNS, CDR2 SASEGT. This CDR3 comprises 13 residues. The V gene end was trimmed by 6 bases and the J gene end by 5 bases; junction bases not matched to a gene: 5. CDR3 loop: CASRSGGAETQYF. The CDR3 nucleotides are TGTGCCAGCAGATCGGGGGGGGCTGAGACCCAGTACTTC.

CDR3 nucleotide sequence: TGTGCCAGCAGCCCCCGCACCTCTGGGGCCAACGTCCTGACTTTC. Protein: CASSPRTSGANVLTF. The J gene is TRBJ2-6, the V gene TRBV5-4; no reliable D call. Germline CDR1 reads SGHNT; CDR2 reads YYREEE (reference sequence). CDR3 length equals 15 residues. V lost 4 bases to trimming and J lost 0 bases, with 8 bases between them.

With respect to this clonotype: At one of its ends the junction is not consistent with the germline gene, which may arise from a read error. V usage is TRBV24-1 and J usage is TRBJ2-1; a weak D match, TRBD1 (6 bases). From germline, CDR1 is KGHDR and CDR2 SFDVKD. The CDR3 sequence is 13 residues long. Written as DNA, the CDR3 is TGTGCCTCCAGGCGAGACAGGCCGGTTGAGCAGTTCTTC. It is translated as CASRRDRPVEQFF.

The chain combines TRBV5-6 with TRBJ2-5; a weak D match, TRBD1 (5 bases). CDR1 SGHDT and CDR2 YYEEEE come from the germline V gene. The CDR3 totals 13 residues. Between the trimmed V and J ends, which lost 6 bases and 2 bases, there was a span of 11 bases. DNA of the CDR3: TGTGCCAGCACGGTCCAGGGTCAAGAGACCCAGTACTTC. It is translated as CASTVQGQETQYF.